Below are 30 T cell receptor beta chains sequenced from a single sample in a study of blood T cell repertoires in COVID-19 (TCRdb year 2020). Libraries were made using the immunoSEQ multiplex PCR assay. Drawn from immuneACCESS, this table holds only the in-frame rearrangements with V and J called that TCRdb kept. Clones are partly lost; checked studies trace under half to an unresolved V gene and leave the rest unexplained. The sample records fewer than 250,000 clones, 88% of which are singletons. Roughly 5.6% of the sample lies in the top ten. The sample was peripheral blood. The receptor set was obtained from a woman aged 40-49 years who had recovered from COVID-19.

This chain links TRBV30 with TRBJ1-2, with D perhaps matching TRBD1 (6 bases). Germline-derived CDR1 and CDR2 are GTSNPN and SVGIG (reference sequence). Trimming left V 4 bases short and J 4 bases short, with 13 bases between. This CDR3 comprises 13 residues. The CDR3: CAWTQGHLYGYTF. Written as DNA, the CDR3 is TGTGCCTGGACCCAGGGACATCTCTATGGCTACACCTTC.

The gene calls are TRBV29-1 and TRBJ2-6; maybe TRBD1 (5 bases). Germline loops: CDR1 SQVTM, CDR2 ANQGSEA. The CDR3 sequence is 15 residues long. V gave up 6 bases and J gave up 0 bases, with 12 bases separating them. The CDR3 protein is CSVLPGSSGANVLTF. DNA for the CDR3: TGCAGCGTATTACCAGGGTCCTCTGGGGCCAACGTCCTGACTTTC.

The count of this clone is one. The V call is TRBV3-1 (or the pseudogene TRBV3-2), the J call TRBJ1-6; D is uncertain. CDR1 LGHDT and CDR2 YNNKEL come from the germline V gene (reference sequence). The CDR3 extends over 15 amino acids. Between the trimmed V and J ends, which lost 0 bases and 7 bases, there was a span of 10 bases. Written as DNA, the CDR3 is TGTGCCAGCAGCCAAGAGGAACAGACAAATTCACCCCTCCACTTT. Protein: CASSQEEQTNSPLHF.

V and J are TRBV28 and TRBJ1-6; D ambiguous. Germline CDR1 is MDHEN and CDR2 is SYDVKM. Between the trimmed V and J ends, which lost 3 bases and 5 bases, there was a span of 11 bases. The CDR3 is made up of 15 amino acids. As DNA, the CDR3 is TGTGCCAGCAGTTTTATATCGGGTGATAATTCACCCCTCCACTTT. This codes for CASSFISGDNSPLHF.

Only one count was recorded for this clone. The V gene is TRBV20-1, the J gene TRBJ2-3; TRBD2 matches at 8 bases. Germline V lookup: CDR1 DFQATT, CDR2 SNEGSKA (reference sequence). The CDR3 runs 15 residues. J lost 5 bases, V lost 3 bases, and 10 bases had no gene match. CDR3 in DNA: TGCAGTGCTAGTGTTGCGACTAGCGTCGAAGATACGCAGTATTTT. It translates to CSASVATSVEDTQYF.

This clone was observed once. V usage is TRBV7-6 and J usage is TRBJ2-7, with 10 bases identical to TRBD2. V trimming: 1 base; J trimming: 2 bases; junction bases outside the gene matches: 8. Germline V CDR1 and CDR2: SGHVS, FNYEAQ. The CDR3 loop spans 17 amino acids. The CDR3 is CASSLGSSGRTAYEQYF. CDR3 bases: TGTGCCAGCAGCTTAGGTTCTAGCGGGAGAACGGCCTACGAGCAGTACTTC. Full variable domain (outside the CDR3, taken from reference TRBV7-6 and TRBJ2-7): GAGVSQSPRYKVTKRGQDVALRCDPISGHVSLYWYRQALGQGPEFLTYFNYEAQQDKSGLPNDRFSAERPEGSISTLTIQRTEQRDSAMYRCASSLGSSGRTAYEQYFGPGTRLTVT.

The gene calls are TRBV2 and TRBJ1-6; unclear D gene. V was clipped by 5 bases and J by 7 bases, with 3 bases between them. This CDR3 spans 11 amino acids. In germline, CDR1 is SNHLY, CDR2 FYNNEI. This chain's CDR3 is CASSLNSPLHF. CDR3 DNA: TGTGCCAGCAGTCTAAATTCACCCCTCCACTTT.

The CDR3 DNA follows: TGTGCCAGCTCTCCTACGACAGGCTATAATGAAAAACTGTTTTTT. It specifies CASSPTTGYNEKLFF. V and J are TRBV18 and TRBJ1-4; maybe TRBD1 (6 bases). The V and J ends lost 6 bases and 4 bases respectively, with 15 bases between them. The CDR3 is 15 residues long. Germline loops: CDR1 KGHSH, CDR2 LQKENI. The full variable domain, completed using reference TRBV18 and TRBJ1-4, is NAGVMQNPRHLVRRRGQEARLRCSPMKGHSHVYWYRQLPEEGLKFMVYLQKENIIDESGMPKERFSAEFPKEGPSILRIQQVVRGDSAAYFCASSPTTGYNEKLFFGSGTQLSVL.

This chain's CDR3 is CASSLDRYEQYF. CDR3 nucleotides: TGTGCCAGCAGCCTAGATCGCTACGAGCAGTACTTC. This chain connects TRBV5-8 to TRBJ2-7; D unclear. CDR3 length equals 12 residues. CDR1 and CDR2 from the germline V gene are SGHTS and YDEGEE. V was shortened by 4 bases and J by 3 bases, with 8 bases between the two germline ends.

The genes are TRBV28 and TRBJ1-4; 10 nucleotides line up with TRBD1. V shed 4 bases, J shed 8 bases, and the junction held 10 bases outside the gene matches. Germline lookup yields CDR1 MDHEN and CDR2 SYDVKM. CDR3 length equals 16 residues. CDR3 nucleotides: TGTGCCAGCAGTTCCTACGGACAGGGGGTCAAAGAAAAACTGTTTTTT. Its translation is CASSSYGQGVKEKLFF.

The V gene is TRBV4-2, the J gene TRBJ1-4; unclear D gene. Germline V lookup: CDR1 LGHNA, CDR2 YNFKEQ. The CDR3 is 22 residues long. The V gene lost 0 bases and the J gene lost 3 bases, with 29 bases spanning the gap. The CDR3 is CASSQDRRVAGNVEAANEKLFF. CDR3 in DNA: TGTGCCAGCAGCCAAGATAGAAGGGTCGCGGGGAATGTGGAGGCGGCTAATGAAAAACTGTTTTTT.

This chain links TRBV28 with TRBJ1-2; no definite D call. The CDR3 extends over 13 amino acids. CDR1 MDHEN and CDR2 SYDVKM come from the germline V gene. Trimming removed 8 bases at V and 6 bases at J, with 16 bases between. The CDR3 sequence is CASADGGEHGYTF. DNA for the CDR3: TGTGCCAGCGCTGACGGCGGAGAGCATGGCTACACCTTC.

The genes are TRBV10-3 and TRBJ2-1, with 14 nucleotides matching TRBD2. CDR1 is ENHRY, CDR2 SYGVKD, per germline. This CDR3 is 15 amino acids long. V gave up 3 bases and J gave up 12 bases; unmatched junction bases: 7. This CDR3 reads CAISDGTSGSFGQFF. The CDR3 DNA follows: TGTGCCATCAGTGACGGGACTAGCGGGAGTTTCGGGCAGTTCTTC.

This clone was recorded once. The V call is TRBV19, the J call TRBJ1-4, with D unresolved. Trimming stripped 1 base from V and 8 bases from J, with 11 bases between. From germline, CDR1 is LNHDA and CDR2 SQIVND (reference sequence). The CDR3 covers 14 residues. The CDR3: CASSIVKFREKLFF. In DNA form, the CDR3 reads TGTGCCAGTAGTATAGTCAAATTCAGGGAAAAACTGTTTTTT. The full variable domain, its missing parts supplied by reference TRBV19 and TRBJ1-4, is DGGITQSPKYLFRKEGQNVTLSCEQNLNHDAMYWYRQDPGQGLRLIYYSQIVNDFQKGDIAEGYSVSREKKESFPLTVTSAQKNPTAFYLCASSIVKFREKLFFGSGTQLSVL.

V gene TRBV30 combines with J gene TRBJ1-1; 8 positions match TRBD1. Looked up from germline, CDR1 is GTSNPN and CDR2 is SVGIG (reference sequence). This CDR3 is 12 amino acids long. V was clipped by 3 bases and J by 6 bases; unmatched bases: 3. In DNA, the CDR3 is TGTGCCTGGAGGAGACAGGGGCCTGAAGCTTTCTTT. It encodes CAWRRQGPEAFF.

J is TRBJ1-4 and V is TRBV6-5; tentative D call: TRBD1 (5 bases). The germline CDR1 and CDR2 sequences are MNHEY and SVGAGI. CDR3 length: 15 amino acids. V lost 0 bases and J lost 8, with 13 bases in between. CDR3 region: CASSYSGGEKEKLFF. For the CDR3, the DNA is TGTGCCAGCAGTTACTCGGGGGGTGAGAAGGAAAAACTGTTTTTT.

The V gene is TRBV7-9, the J gene TRBJ2-5, with D perhaps TRBD2 (5 bases). The CDR3 has 14 amino acids. V lost 5 bases to trimming and J lost 0 bases, with 10 bases between them. Per the germline V gene, CDR1 is SEHNR and CDR2 is FQNEAQ (reference sequence). Written as DNA, the CDR3 is TGTGCCAGCAGCCATTCGGGGTACCAAGAGACCCAGTACTTC. The encoded protein is CASSHSGYQETQYF.

Here the CDR3 reads CASSQTSDRLHEQFF. The CDR3 DNA is TGCGCCAGCAGCCAAACTAGCGATAGATTGCATGAGCAGTTCTTC. The chain joins TRBV5-1 to TRBJ2-1; 7 bases agree with TRBD2. There are 15 residues in the CDR3. From germline, CDR1 is SGHRS and CDR2 YFSETQ. V trimming: 4 bases; J trimming: 8 bases; junction bases outside the gene matches: 12.

V usage is TRBV27 and J usage is TRBJ1-2, with D hard to call. The CDR3 runs 13 residues. Trimming shortened V by 5 bases and J by 0 bases, and 7 bases separated the two germline ends. Looked up from germline, CDR1 is MNHEY and CDR2 is SMNVEV (reference sequence). The CDR3 region is CASSQHTNYGYTF. The CDR3, as DNA: TGTGCCAGCAGTCAACACACTAACTATGGCTACACCTTC.

The rearrangement joins TRBV5-4 to TRBJ2-7; TRBD1 aligns across 7 bases. Germline V CDR1 and CDR2: SGHNT, YYREEE (reference sequence). This CDR3 spans 14 amino acids. V lost 3 bases, J lost 4 bases, and 7 bases stayed unmatched. DNA for the CDR3: TGTGCCAGCAGCTCTATAGACAGGGCATACGAGCAGTACTTC. This codes for CASSSIDRAYEQYF.

The CDR3 DNA sequence: TGCGCCAGCAGCGCCGGGACAGGTCCCCAAGAGACCCAGTACTTC. Translated: CASSAGTGPQETQYF. This chain joins TRBV5-1 and TRBJ2-5; 8 nucleotides align to TRBD1. The CDR3 is 15 residues long. Germline V gives CDR1 SGHRS, CDR2 YFSETQ. V lost 4 bases and J lost 1; bases outside the gene matches: 6.

The chain employs TRBV5-1 and TRBJ2-7; 7 bases match TRBD1. The CDR3 covers 16 residues. V gave up 4 bases and J gave up 3 bases; unmatched junction bases: 13. Germline CDR1 SGHRS, CDR2 YFSETQ. The CDR3: CASSDSDRDPDYEQYF. The CDR3 DNA reads as TGCGCCAGCAGCGACTCCGACAGGGACCCCGACTACGAGCAGTACTTC.

The rearrangement uses TRBV12-3 or TRBV12-4 and TRBJ1-1; weak D call: TRBD1 (5 bases). The ends were cut back, 4 bases at V and 8 bases at J, with 8 bases in the middle. This CDR3 spans 11 amino acids. CDR3 residues: CASSSGGEAFF. The DNA for the CDR3 is TGTGCCAGCAGTTCGGGGGGGGAAGCTTTCTTT.

This clone appeared once. The J gene is TRBJ2-6, the V gene TRBV5-1, with unresolved D. The CDR3 loop spans 15 amino acids. V was pared by 1 base and J by 0 bases, with 5 bases between. Germline lookup yields CDR1 SGHRS and CDR2 YFSETQ. The CDR3 DNA sequence: TGCGCCAGCAGCTTGAGTAGCTCTGGGGCCAACGTCCTGACTTTC. Translated, it gives CASSLSSSGANVLTF.

The rearrangement uses TRBV27 and TRBJ1-2; 7 nucleotides align to TRBD1. The CDR3 runs to 15 residues. The J segment lost 2 bases and the V segment lost 8 bases, leaving 11 bases of the junction unmatched. The V gene's germline CDR1 is MNHEY and CDR2 SMNVEV (reference sequence). The CDR3 DNA is TGTGCCAGCGGAGAAAGACCACAGGGGAACTATGGCTACACCTTC. Protein: CASGERPQGNYGYTF.

The chain joins TRBV3-1 (or the pseudogene TRBV3-2) to TRBJ1-4; 7 bases map to TRBD1. This CDR3 region has 15 residues. Germline CDR1 is LGHDT and CDR2 is YNNKEL (reference sequence). V was clipped by 4 bases and J by 7 bases; unmatched bases: 9. The CDR3 loop is CASSPVLSGGEKLFF. CDR3 sequence (DNA): TGTGCCAGCAGCCCAGTTCTTTCAGGGGGTGAAAAACTGTTTTTT.

The rearrangement joins TRBV5-1 to TRBJ2-5; 14 bases are a match to TRBD2. V lost 0 bases and J lost 5; bases outside the gene matches: 9. Looked up from germline, CDR1 is SGHRS and CDR2 is YFSETQ. The CDR3 has 18 residues. CDR3: CASSLAGGLAGAGETQYF. The CDR3 coding sequence is TGCGCCAGCAGCTTGGCCGGGGGACTAGCGGGAGCGGGGGAGACCCAGTACTTC.

As to this clone: At one of its ends the junction is not consistent with the germline gene, which may arise from a read error. The rearrangement joins TRBV6-5 to TRBJ2-7; 10 positions agree with TRBD1. Per the germline V gene, CDR1 is MNHEY and CDR2 is SVGAGI. The length of the CDR3 is 15 residues. The CDR3 region has the DNA TGCGCCAGCAGCCCGGGACAGGGGAGCTCCTACGAGCAGTACTTC. The encoded protein is CASSPGQGSSYEQYF.

The chain uses TRBV6-5 and TRBJ2-3; D possibly corresponds to TRBD1 (5 bases). CDR1 and CDR2 from the germline V gene are MNHEY and SVGAGI. The length of the CDR3 is 15 residues. The V and J ends lost 6 bases and 1 base respectively, with 14 bases between them. CDR3 in DNA: TGTGCCAGCAGCCAGGGCATTTGGGGCACAGATACGCAGTATTTT. Its translation is CASSQGIWGTDTQYF.

The rearrangement joins TRBV27 to TRBJ1-3; possible D gene TRBD1, 6 bases. There are 15 residues in the CDR3. Per germline, CDR1 MNHEY and CDR2 SMNVEV (reference sequence). V was cut by 5 bases and J by 2 bases, with 13 bases left in between. CDR3 in DNA: TGTGCCAGCAGTCCCAACAGGGATACTGGAAACACCATATATTTT. Its translation: CASSPNRDTGNTIYF.